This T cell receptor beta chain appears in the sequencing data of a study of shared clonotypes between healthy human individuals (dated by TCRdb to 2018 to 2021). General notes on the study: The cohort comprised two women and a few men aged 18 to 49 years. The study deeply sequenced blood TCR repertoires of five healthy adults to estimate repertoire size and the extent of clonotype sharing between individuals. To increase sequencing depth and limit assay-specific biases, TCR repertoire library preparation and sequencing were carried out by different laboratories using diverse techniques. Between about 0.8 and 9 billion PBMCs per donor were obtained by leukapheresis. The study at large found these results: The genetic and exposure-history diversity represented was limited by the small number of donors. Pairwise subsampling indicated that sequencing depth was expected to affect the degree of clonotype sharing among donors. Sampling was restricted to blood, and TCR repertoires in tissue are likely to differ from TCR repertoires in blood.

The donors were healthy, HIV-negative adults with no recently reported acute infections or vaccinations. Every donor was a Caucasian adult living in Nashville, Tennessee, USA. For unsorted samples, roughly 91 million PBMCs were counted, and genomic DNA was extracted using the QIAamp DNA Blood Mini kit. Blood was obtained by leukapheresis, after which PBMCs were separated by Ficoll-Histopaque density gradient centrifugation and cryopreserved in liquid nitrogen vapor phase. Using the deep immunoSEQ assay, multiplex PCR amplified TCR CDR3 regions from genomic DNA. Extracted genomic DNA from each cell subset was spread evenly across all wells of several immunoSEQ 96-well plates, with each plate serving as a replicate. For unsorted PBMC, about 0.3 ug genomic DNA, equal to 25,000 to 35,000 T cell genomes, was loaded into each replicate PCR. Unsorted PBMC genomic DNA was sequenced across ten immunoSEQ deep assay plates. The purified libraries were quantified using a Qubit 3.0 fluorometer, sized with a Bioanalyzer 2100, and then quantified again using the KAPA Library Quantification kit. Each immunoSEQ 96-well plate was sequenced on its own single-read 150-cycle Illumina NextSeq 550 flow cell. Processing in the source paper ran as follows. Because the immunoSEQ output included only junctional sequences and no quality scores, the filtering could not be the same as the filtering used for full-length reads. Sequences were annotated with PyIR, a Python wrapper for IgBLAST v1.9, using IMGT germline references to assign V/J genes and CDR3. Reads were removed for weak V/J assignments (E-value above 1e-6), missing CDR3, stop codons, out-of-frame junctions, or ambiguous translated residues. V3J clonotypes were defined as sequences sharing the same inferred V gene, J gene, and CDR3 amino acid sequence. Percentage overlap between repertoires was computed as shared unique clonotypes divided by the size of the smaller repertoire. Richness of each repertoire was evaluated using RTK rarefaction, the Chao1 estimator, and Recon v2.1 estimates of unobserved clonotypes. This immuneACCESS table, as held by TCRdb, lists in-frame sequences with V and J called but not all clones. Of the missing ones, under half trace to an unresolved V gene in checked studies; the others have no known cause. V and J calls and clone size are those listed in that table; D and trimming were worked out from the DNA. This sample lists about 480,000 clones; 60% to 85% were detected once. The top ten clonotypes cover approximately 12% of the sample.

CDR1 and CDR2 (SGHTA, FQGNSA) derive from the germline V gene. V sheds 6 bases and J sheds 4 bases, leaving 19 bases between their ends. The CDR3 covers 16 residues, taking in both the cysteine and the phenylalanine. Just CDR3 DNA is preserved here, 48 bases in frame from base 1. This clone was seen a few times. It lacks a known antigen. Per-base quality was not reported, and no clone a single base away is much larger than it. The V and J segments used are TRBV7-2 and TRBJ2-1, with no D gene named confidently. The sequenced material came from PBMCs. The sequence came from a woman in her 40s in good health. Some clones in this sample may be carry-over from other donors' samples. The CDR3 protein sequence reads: CASSQTFQPTYNEQFF. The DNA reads TGTGCCAGCAGTCAAACGTTCCAACCAACTTACAATGAGCAGTTCTTC.